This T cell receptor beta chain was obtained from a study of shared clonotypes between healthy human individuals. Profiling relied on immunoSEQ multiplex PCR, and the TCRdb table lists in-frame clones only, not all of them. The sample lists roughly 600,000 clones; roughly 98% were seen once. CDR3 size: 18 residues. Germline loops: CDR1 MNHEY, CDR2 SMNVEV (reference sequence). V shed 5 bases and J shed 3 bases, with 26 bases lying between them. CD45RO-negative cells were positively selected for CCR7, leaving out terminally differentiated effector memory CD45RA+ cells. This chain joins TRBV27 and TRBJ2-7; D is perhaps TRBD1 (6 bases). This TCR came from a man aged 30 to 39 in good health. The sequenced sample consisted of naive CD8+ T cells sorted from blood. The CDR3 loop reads CASSPSRQENTQSYEQYF. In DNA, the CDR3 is TGTGCCAGCAGTCCTTCCCGACAGGAGAATACACAGAGCTACGAGCAGTACTTC.